The T cell receptor (beta chain) under discussion was sequenced for a study of T-cell memory formation after mild COVID-19 (dated by TCRdb to 2020 to 2023). Notes on the research overall: TCR sequence clusters from the two donors were found to be largely donor specific. T-cell clones expanding and contracting after mild COVID-19 in a couple of donors were tracked by longitudinal TCRalpha and TCRbeta repertoire sequencing. Two young, previously healthy adult volunteers made up the cohort, one male and one female. Beyond this particular receptor, the publication reports: Contracting CD4+ clones appeared mostly in the CM and EM memory subsets, whereas CD8+ clones were enriched in EMRA. Only two mild cases were covered in the study, and larger cohorts including severe cases with pre-infection samples were considered necessary. The detection of some responding clones in pre-infection memory suggests that pre-existing cross-reactive memory T cells joined the SARS-CoV-2 response. Clones that contracted from day 15 to 85 showed balanced CD4/CD8 phenotypes, whereas a second wave of clones that expanded from day 15 to 37 leaned towards CD4+. SARS-CoV-2 specificity was not confirmed for the second-wave clones peaking on day 37.

Note on this clonotype: This clone's antigen is unknown. It has no much larger one-base neighbor in the sample; base qualities were not kept.

Ficoll-Paque density gradient centrifugation was used to isolate PBMCs. Sequencing was performed on an Illumina NovaSeq 6000. Using 5'RACE with constant-segment primers, TCRalpha and TCRbeta cDNA libraries were constructed, with sample barcodes and unique molecular identifiers added in the process. RNA was extracted from every sample with Trizol reagent. The libraries were amplified in two PCR steps, and the second step added a second sample barcode and Illumina TruSeq adapters. The libraries were sequenced on an Illumina NovaSeq using 2 x 150 bp paired-end reads. From the authors' description of their analysis: The reads were demultiplexed and collapsed into UMI-guided consensus sequences using migec v1.2.7. With mixcr v2.1.11, UMI consensuses were aligned to TRA and TRB V and J templates and assembled into clonotypes. A clonotype was counted as expanded or contracted only when both edgeR and NoisET called the clonotype significant, with the noise models trained on biological replicates. For edgeR calls, the thresholds were a false discovery rate-adjusted p below 0.01 and a log2 fold-change of 1. PCA with hierarchical clustering of max-normalized trajectories of the 1000 most abundant clonotypes was used as exploratory dynamics analysis. Separately sequenced CD4+ and CD8+ repertoires were used to assign a CD4 or CD8 phenotype to each responding clone. Using fastp at Q25 and MiXCR, TCRdb reprocessed the public reads and kept productive beta chains. When rows share a CDR3 protein, they turn into one entry using the most common DNA and genes. The V and J calls follow TCRdb's processing rather than the paper's. Present in this sample are a few hundred thousand distinct CDR3 sequences, under 20% of which were seen just once. The ten largest account for 22% of the sample.

The CDR3 runs 15 residues from the cysteine to the phenylalanine. Only CDR3 DNA remains: 45 bases, in frame from the first base. For CDR1 and CDR2, the germline V gene lists ENHRY and SYGVKD. Trimmed from V: 5 bases; trimmed from J: 4 bases; junction bases lacking a gene match: 2. Sequencing was done on a sample of PBMCs or a T cell subset sorted from them (not recorded which). This receptor was identified in a man between 18 and 35 years old who had mild COVID-19 (a few samples of this study predate the infection). The sample titles of this study are shuffled in the database, so cell type and time point are left out; the donor was told from shared clones. The chain is made from TRBV10-3 and TRBJ2-3; the junction holds 14 bases that match TRBD2. The bases are TGTGCCATCAGTACGACTAGCGGGGGGGCAGATACGCAGTATTTT. This translates into CAISTTSGGADTQYF.